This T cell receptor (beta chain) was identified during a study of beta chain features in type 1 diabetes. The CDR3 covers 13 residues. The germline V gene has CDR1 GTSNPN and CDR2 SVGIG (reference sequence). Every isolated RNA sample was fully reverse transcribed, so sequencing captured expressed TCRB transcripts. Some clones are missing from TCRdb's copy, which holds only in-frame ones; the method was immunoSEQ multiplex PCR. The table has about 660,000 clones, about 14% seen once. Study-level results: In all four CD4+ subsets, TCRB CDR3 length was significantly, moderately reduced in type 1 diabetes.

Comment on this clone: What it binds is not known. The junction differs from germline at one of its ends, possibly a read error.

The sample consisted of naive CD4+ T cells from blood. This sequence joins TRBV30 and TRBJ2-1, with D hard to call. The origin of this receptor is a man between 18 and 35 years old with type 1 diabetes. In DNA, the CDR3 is TGTGCCTGGAGCCCCGGACCGTACAGTGAGCAGTTCTTC. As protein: CAWSPGPYSEQFF.